A selection of T cell receptor beta chains follows, all from one sample in a study of blood T cell repertoires in COVID-19. Sequencing was performed with immunoSEQ multiplex PCR; in TCRdb, only in-frame clones are kept and a portion is missing. The sample has 300,000 to 350,000 clones; 80% to 90% are singletons. What was sequenced was PBMCs or T cells enriched from blood (not recorded which). All receptors derive from a man under 40 who had recovered from COVID-19. The CDR3 runs from the conserved cysteine through the conserved F or W. Each record gives: clone size, D gene, J gene, V gene, CDR3 DNA, CDR3 protein. D genes are given only for firm matches. Clone size, where shown, is once, few, many, or a class for clones that have expanded.

NA NA TRBJ2-7 TRBV7-8 TGTGCCAGCAGCTACCCTTGGGAGGAGCCTTCCACCTACGAGCAGTACTTC CASSYPWEEPSTYEQYF
NA TRBD2 TRBJ2-5 TRBV5-1 TGCGCCAGCAGTAGCGGGGGGGCGGAAGAGACCCAGTACTTC CASSSGGAEETQYF
NA TRBD2 TRBJ2-1 TRBV29-1 TGCAGCGTTGAAGTCCCCTGGGAGGGCCGCCCATTTGGTGAGCAGTTCTTC CSVEVPWEGRPFGEQFF
once NA TRBJ1-3 TRBV4-2 TGTGCCAGCAGCCAAGCCGGACAGCACTCTGGAAACACCATATATTTT CASSQAGQHSGNTIYF
NA TRBD1 TRBJ1-2 TRBV28 TGTGCCAGCAGTTTAGCCTATGGACAGGGGGCTTTCGGGAACTATGGCTACACCTTC CASSLAYGQGAFGNYGYTF
NA TRBD1 TRBJ2-7 TRBV24-1 TGTGCCACCAGTGACGAGGGGGCCCACGAGCAGTACTTC CATSDEGAHEQYF
once NA TRBJ2-6 TRBV29-1 TGCAGCGTGAGGTTAAGTGGGGCCAACGTCCTGACTTTC CSVRLSGANVLTF
NA NA TRBJ1-1 TRBV7-8 TGTGCCAGCAGCTCGAGGCCCTACGGGTCGTGGACTGAAGCTTTCTTT CASSSRPYGSWTEAFF
NA NA TRBJ1-6 TRBV28 TGTGCCAGCAGAGGGTACAGGGAGAACTCCTATAATTCACCCCTCCACTTT CASRGYRENSYNSPLHF
NA TRBD2 TRBJ2-3 TRBV7-8 TGTGCCAGCAGCCATGACCGGGGGGAGTATACAGATACGCAGTATTTT CASSHDRGEYTDTQYF
once TRBD1 TRBJ2-6 TRBV18 TGTGCCAGCTCACCGACAGGGGACGGCCTCTCTGGGGCCAACGTCCTGACTTTC CASSPTGDGLSGANVLTF
NA TRBD1 TRBJ1-1 TRBV10-1 TGCGCCAGCAGTGCCGACAGGGAAGGGGACACTGAAGCTTTCTTT CASSADREGDTEAFF
once NA TRBJ2-5 TRBV6-5 TGTGCCAGCATGAGACAGCGCGAAGAGACCCAGTACTTC CASMRQREETQYF
few TRBD1 TRBJ1-2 TRBV19 TGTGCCAGTAGTATTTTTGGACAGGGGGGTTTTGGCTACACCTTC CASSIFGQGGFGYTF
NA NA TRBJ1-3 TRBV28 TGTGCCAGCAGTTTGAGCATGACAGGTTTTTACTCTGGAAACACCATATATTTT CASSLSMTGFYSGNTIYF
NA TRBD1 TRBJ1-5 TRBV3-1/TRBV3-2 TGTGCCAGCAGCCAAGGGGGGACAGCCCAGCATTTT CASSQGGTAQHF
NA NA TRBJ2-3 TRBV21-1 TGTGCCAGCAGCAAAGGGGGGGACAGGGGGCATACAGATACGCAGTATTTT CASSKGGDRGHTDTQYF
NA NA TRBJ1-5 TRBV10-2 TGCGCCAGCAGTGATTTGGGGGCTCATAGCAATCAGCCCCAGCATTTT CASSDLGAHSNQPQHF
few NA TRBJ1-1 TRBV19 TGTGCCAGTAGGCAACGGTCTATGAACACTGAAGCTTTCTTT CASRQRSMNTEAFF
NA NA TRBJ1-6 TRBV2 TGTGCCAGCAGTTTACAGGGAAATTCACCCCTCCACTTT CASSLQGNSPLHF
NA NA TRBJ1-6 TRBV28 TGTGCCAGCAGTTTTGCAGGGCGGATGAATTCACCCCTCCACTTT CASSFAGRMNSPLHF
NA NA TRBJ2-2 TRBV5-4 TGTGCCAGCAGCTTGACAGAAAGGGGCGGGGAGCTGTTTTTT CASSLTERGGELFF